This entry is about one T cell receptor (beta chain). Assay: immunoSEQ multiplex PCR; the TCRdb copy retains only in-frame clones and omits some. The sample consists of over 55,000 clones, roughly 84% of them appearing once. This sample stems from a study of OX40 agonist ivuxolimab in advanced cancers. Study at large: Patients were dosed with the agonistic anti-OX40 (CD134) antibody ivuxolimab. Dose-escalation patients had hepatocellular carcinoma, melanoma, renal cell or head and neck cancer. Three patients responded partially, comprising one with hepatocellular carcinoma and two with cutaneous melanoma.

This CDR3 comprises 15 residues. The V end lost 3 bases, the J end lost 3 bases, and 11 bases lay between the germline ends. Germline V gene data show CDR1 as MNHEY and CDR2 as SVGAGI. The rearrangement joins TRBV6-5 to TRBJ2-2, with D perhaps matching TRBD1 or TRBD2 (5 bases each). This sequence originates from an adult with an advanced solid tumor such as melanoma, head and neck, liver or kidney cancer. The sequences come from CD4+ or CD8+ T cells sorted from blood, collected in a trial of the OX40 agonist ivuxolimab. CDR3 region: CASSYNQGDTGELFF. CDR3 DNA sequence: TGTGCCAGCAGTTATAACCAGGGAGACACCGGGGAGCTGTTTTTT.